A single TCR beta chain is shown here with its context. V lost 5 bases and J lost 1, with 9 bases in between. CDR3 length: 13 amino acids. Germline V gene data show CDR1 as MNHEY and CDR2 as SVGAGI. These data belong to a study of blood T cell repertoires in COVID-19. Study overall: From the United States, Italy and Spain came samples of acute and convalescent COVID-19. In each case, the material was cDNA or gDNA derived from T cells, B-cell-depleted T cells, or PBMCs.

Per the study methods: Estimated nucleated cell counts came from reference gene primer amplification. TCRdb's copy holds only in-frame clones and misses some; the assay was immunoSEQ multiplex PCR. The D gene and trimming were derived from the DNA, and the V and J assignments and clone size from that table. The sample holds 200,000 to 250,000 clones; 85% are singletons and the top ten take approximately 2.3%. Seattle researchers signed up patients amid active infection and tracked them longitudinally. The V call is TRBV6-5, the J call TRBJ2-7, with D possibly being TRBD1 (7 bases). This TCR was sampled from a woman between 70 and 85 years old with COVID-19, enrolled during active disease. The source material was peripheral blood. The CDR3 protein is CASSQGGSYEQYF. The CDR3 DNA follows: TGTGCCAGCAGTCAGGGGGGTTCCTACGAGCAGTACTTC.